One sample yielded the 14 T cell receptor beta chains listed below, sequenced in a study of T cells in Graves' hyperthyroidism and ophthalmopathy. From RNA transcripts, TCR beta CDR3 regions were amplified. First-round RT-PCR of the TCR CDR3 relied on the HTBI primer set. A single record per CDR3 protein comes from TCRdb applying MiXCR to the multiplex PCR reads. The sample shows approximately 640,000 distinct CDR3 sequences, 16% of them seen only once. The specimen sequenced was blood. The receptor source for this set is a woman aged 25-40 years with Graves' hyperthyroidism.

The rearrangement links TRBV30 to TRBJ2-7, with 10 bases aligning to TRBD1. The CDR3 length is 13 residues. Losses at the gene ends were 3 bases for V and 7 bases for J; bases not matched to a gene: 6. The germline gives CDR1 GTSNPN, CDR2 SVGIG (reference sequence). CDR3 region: CAWSVGQGGEQYF. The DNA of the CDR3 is TGTGCCTGGAGCGTAGGACAGGGGGGAGAGCAGTACTTC.

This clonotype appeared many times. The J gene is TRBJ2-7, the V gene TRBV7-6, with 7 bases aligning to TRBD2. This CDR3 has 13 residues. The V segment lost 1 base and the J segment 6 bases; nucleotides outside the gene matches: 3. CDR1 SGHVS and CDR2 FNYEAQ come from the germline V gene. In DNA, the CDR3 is TGTGCCAGCAGCTTAGAGCGGGGCGGCGAGCAGTACTTC. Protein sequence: CASSLERGGEQYF.

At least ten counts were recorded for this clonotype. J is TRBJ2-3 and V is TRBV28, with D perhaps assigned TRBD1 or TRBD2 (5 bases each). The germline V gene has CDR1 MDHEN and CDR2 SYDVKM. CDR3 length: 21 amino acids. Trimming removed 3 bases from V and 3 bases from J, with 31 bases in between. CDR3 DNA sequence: TGTGCCAGCAGTTTTCCCCCTGTTGGGGGAGAGGCCCTCCACGGGACAGATACGCAGTATTTT. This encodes CASSFPPVGGEALHGTDTQYF.

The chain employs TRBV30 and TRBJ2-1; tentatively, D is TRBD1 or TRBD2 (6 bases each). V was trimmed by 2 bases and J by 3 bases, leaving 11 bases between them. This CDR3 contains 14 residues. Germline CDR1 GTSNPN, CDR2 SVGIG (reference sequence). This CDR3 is CAWSRRGVYNEQFF. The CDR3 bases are TGTGCCTGGAGTAGAAGGGGGGTCTACAATGAGCAGTTCTTC.

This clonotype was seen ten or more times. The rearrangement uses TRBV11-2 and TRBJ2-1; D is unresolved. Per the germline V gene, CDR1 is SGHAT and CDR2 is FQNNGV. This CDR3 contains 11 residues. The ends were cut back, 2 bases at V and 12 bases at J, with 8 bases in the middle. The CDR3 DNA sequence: TGTGCCAGCAGCTTAATGTCGTTGCAGTTCTTC. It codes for CASSLMSLQFF.

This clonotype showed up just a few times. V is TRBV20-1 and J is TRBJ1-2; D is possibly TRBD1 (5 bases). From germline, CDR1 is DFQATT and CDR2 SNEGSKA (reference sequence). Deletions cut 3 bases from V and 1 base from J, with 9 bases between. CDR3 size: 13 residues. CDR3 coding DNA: TGCAGTGCTAGTACAGGATTTAACTATGGCTACACCTTC. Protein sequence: CSASTGFNYGYTF.

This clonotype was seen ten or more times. The CDR3 DNA follows: TGTGCCAGCAAACAGACAGGGTTCGCCTCCTACGAGCAGTACTTC. Protein product: CASKQTGFASYEQYF. The rearrangement joins TRBV6-2 or TRBV6-3 to TRBJ2-7; TRBD1 matches 7 bases. The CDR3 length is 15 residues. Germline V gene sequence: CDR1 MNHEY, CDR2 SVGEGT. The junction had 9 bases not matched to a gene; V was cut back by 7 bases and J by 0 bases.

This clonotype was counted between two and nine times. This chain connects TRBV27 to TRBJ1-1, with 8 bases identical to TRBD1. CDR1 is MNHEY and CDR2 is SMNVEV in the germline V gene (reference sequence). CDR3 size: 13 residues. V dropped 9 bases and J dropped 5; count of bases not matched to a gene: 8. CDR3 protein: CASKRQGRTEAFF. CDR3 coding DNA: TGTGCCAGTAAAAGACAGGGGAGGACTGAAGCTTTCTTT.

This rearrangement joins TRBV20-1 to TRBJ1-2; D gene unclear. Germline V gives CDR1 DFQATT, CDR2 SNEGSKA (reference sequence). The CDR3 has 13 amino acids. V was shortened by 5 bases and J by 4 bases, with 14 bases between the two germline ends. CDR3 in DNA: TGCAGTGCTCCTTGGATGTCCGGCTATGGCTACACCTTC. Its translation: CSAPWMSGYGYTF.

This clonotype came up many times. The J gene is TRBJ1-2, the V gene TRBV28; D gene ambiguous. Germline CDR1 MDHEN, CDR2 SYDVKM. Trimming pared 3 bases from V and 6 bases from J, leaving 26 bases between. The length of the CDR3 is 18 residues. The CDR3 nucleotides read TGTGCCAGCAGTTTTTACCGAGGAACTATGGGGAAACGGGATGGCTACACCTTC. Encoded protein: CASSFYRGTMGKRDGYTF.

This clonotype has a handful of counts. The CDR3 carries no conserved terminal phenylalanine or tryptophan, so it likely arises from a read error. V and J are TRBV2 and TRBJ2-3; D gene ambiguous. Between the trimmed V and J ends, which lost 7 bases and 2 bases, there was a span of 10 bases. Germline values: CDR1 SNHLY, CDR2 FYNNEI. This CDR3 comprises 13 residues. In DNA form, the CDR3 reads TGTGCCAGCACCCTTGCGACCACAGATACGCAGTATTCT. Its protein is CASTLATTDTQYS.

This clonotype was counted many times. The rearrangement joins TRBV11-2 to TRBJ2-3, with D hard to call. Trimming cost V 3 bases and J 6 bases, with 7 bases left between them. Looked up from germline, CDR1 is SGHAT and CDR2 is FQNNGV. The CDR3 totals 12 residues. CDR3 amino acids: CASSFQGDTQYF. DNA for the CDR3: TGTGCCAGCAGCTTTCAAGGGGATACGCAGTATTTT.

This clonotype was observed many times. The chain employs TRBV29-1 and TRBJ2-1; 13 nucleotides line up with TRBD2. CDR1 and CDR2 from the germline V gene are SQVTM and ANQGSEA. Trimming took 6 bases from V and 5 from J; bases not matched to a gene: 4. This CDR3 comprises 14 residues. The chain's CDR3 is CSVLGLAGDNEQFF. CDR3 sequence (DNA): TGCAGCGTCCTCGGACTAGCGGGAGACAATGAGCAGTTCTTC.

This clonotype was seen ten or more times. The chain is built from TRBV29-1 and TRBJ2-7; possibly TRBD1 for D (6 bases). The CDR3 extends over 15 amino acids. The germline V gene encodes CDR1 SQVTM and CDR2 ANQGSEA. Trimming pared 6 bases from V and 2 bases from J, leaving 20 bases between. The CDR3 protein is CSVLLRGTGTYEQYF. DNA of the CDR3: TGCAGCGTACTCCTCAGGGGAACAGGAACCTACGAGCAGTACTTC.